This TCR beta chain emerged from a study of response to subunit inactivated influenza vaccine. Study findings and constraints: The authors proposed limited new T cell recruitment per seasonal influenza vaccination.

Germline loops: CDR1 DFQATT, CDR2 SNEGSKA (reference sequence). V was clipped by 5 bases and J by 8 bases, with 15 bases between them. CDR3 length equals 13 residues. TCRdb re-derived calls from the RT-PCR reads in MiXCR, one entry per CDR3 protein. The sample has 800,000 to 1,000,000 distinct CDR3 sequences, about 20% seen once. About this clonotype itself: Antigen unknown.

The TCR was taken from a man in his fifties who received an inactivated influenza vaccine. The V call is TRBV20-1, the J call TRBJ1-4; D remains unclear. Sequenced here: PBMCs from blood, sampled 5 days after vaccination. The DNA for the CDR3 is TGCAGTGCTCCCCTAGCAGCGAACGAAAAACTGTTTTTT. Protein: CSAPLAANEKLFF.